The 17 T cell receptor beta chains below all came from one sample that was sequenced in a study of vaccination and CD4 T cells after COVID-19. Treatment described: roughly 10-day PBMC culture with coronavirus spike peptide pools or control peptides (ViraFEST assay). Their target antigens are unknown. The Oncomine TCR Beta short-read assay generated sequence data from the DNA of cultured CD4+ T cells. MiXCR was run by TCRdb on the PCR reads, yielding one entry per CDR3 protein. The sample shows some 13,000 distinct CDR3 sequences, roughly 60% of them seen only once. The sample here was CD4+ T cells from blood, cultured in vitro, taken before SARS-CoV-2 vaccination. Receptors were obtained from a human donor who had recovered from COVID-19.

The chain couples TRBV6-1 to TRBJ2-7; 9 bases match TRBD2. V shed 5 bases, J shed 3 bases, and the junction held 11 bases outside the gene matches. The CDR3 has 16 amino acids. The germline V gene encodes CDR1 MNHNS and CDR2 SASEGT. The CDR3 loop reads CASSLVAGEGVYEQYF. The CDR3 DNA follows: TGTGCCAGCAGTCTCGTAGCGGGAGAGGGTGTCTACGAGCAGTACTTC.

V is TRBV2 and J is TRBJ2-7, with D uncertain. The CDR3 has 14 amino acids. The V gene's germline CDR1 is SNHLY and CDR2 FYNNEI. The germline V and J ends were trimmed by 5 bases and 2 bases, with 13 bases remaining between them. This CDR3 is CASSLDLMPYEQYF. The CDR3 DNA reads TGTGCCAGCAGTTTGGACCTCATGCCCTACGAGCAGTACTTC.

The rearrangement links TRBV6-1 to TRBJ1-1; D not resolved. CDR1 is MNHNS, CDR2 SASEGT, per germline. V was pared by 7 bases and J by 6 bases, with 21 bases between. This CDR3 has 15 residues. CDR3 amino acids: CASTSTVPGGAEAFF. Here the CDR3 DNA reads TGTGCCAGCACTTCAACGGTACCCGGTGGCGCTGAAGCTTTCTTT.

The gene calls are TRBV25-1 and TRBJ1-2, with a tentative D call TRBD1 (6 bases). With 3 bases removed from V and 5 bases from J, the gap between germline ends came to 13 bases. The germline CDR1 and CDR2 sequences are MGHDK and SYGVNS. CDR3 length: 14 amino acids. CDR3 loop: CASSEGALDYGYTF. In nucleotides, the CDR3 is TGTGCCAGCAGTGAGGGGGCGCTGGATTATGGCTACACCTTC.

The chain has TRBV11-2 and TRBJ1-1, with D maybe TRBD1 (5 bases). Germline V gives CDR1 SGHAT, CDR2 FQNNGV. The CDR3 totals 13 residues. V lost 4 bases, J lost 4 bases, and 10 bases lay in between. CDR3 in amino acids: CASSSTARTEAFF. CDR3 sequence (DNA): TGTGCCAGCAGCTCGACAGCCCGCACTGAAGCTTTCTTT.

This chain links TRBV10-2 with TRBJ1-2; 8 bases match TRBD1. J lost 5 bases, V lost 6 bases, and 5 bases had no gene match. The length of the CDR3 is 13 residues. Germline CDR1 WSHSY, CDR2 SAAADI. CDR3 bases: TGCGCCAGCAGAGGGACAGGCTTTTATGGCTACACCTTC. As protein: CASRGTGFYGYTF.

The chain joins TRBV10-1 to TRBJ2-3; D perhaps matches TRBD2 (6 bases). Germline CDR1 and CDR2: WNHNN and SYGVQD (reference sequence). The ends were cut back, 4 bases at V and 4 bases at J, with 12 bases in the middle. The CDR3 is 14 residues long. The CDR3 here is CASSVGSRADTQYF. The CDR3 nucleotides are TGCGCCAGCAGTGTCGGGAGTAGGGCAGATACGCAGTATTTT.

This clonotype was counted a few times. This sequence joins TRBV11-2 and TRBJ1-5; no reliable D call. V dropped 5 bases and J dropped 9 bases, with 11 bases sitting between them. CDR3 length: 12 residues. Germline V gene lookup returns CDR1 SGHAT and CDR2 FQNNGV. DNA for the CDR3: TGTGCCAGCAGCCTCGCTTCCGGGCCCCAGCATTTT. Amino acid sequence: CASSLASGPQHF.

This chain joins TRBV4-1 and TRBJ2-1; 10 nucleotides match TRBD2. This CDR3 comprises 16 residues. The V gene's germline CDR1 is MGHRA and CDR2 YSYEKL. The junction had 5 bases not matched to a gene; V was cut back by 0 bases and J by 6 bases. CDR3 nucleotide sequence: TGCGCCAGCAGCCAAGAGGTAGCGGGGGGCCCCAATGAGCAGTTCTTC. It codes for CASSQEVAGGPNEQFF.

The CDR3 reads CASSGLGGLAVGYTF. In DNA form, the CDR3 reads TGTGCCAGCAGCGGTTTAGGGGGCTTAGCGGTTGGCTACACCTTC. The chain links TRBV6-1 to TRBJ1-2, with TRBD1 matching 7 bases. The germline V gene has CDR1 MNHNS and CDR2 SASEGT. V shed 6 bases and J 7 bases; nucleotides not matched to a gene: 14. The CDR3 covers 15 residues.

The CDR3 region is CASSFPGGMNGYTF. Here the CDR3 DNA reads TGTGCCAGCAGCTTCCCAGGGGGCATGAATGGCTACACCTTC. This rearrangement joins TRBV7-2 to TRBJ1-2; 8 positions agree with TRBD1. CDR1 SGHTA and CDR2 FQGNSA come from the germline V gene. J lost 6 bases, V lost 3 bases, and 6 bases had no gene match. CDR3 size: 14 residues.

The chain uses TRBV20-1 and TRBJ1-2; 8 positions match TRBD1. The CDR3 totals 13 residues. Germline V gene sequence: CDR1 DFQATT, CDR2 SNEGSKA (reference sequence). Unmatched junction bases numbered 3, after V lost 2 bases and J lost 4 bases. The CDR3 nucleotides read TGCAGTGCTAGAACAGGGGGAGCCTATGGCTACACCTTC. Translating it yields CSARTGGAYGYTF.

This sequence joins TRBV19 and TRBJ1-2, with TRBD1 as a possible D gene (6 bases). This CDR3 contains 14 residues. Germline CDR1 reads LNHDA; CDR2 reads SQIVND (reference sequence). V gave up 8 bases and J gave up 9 bases, with 22 bases separating them. The CDR3 loop reads CASSLPGARYRYTF. CDR3 coding DNA: TGTGCCAGTTCCCTCCCAGGGGCGCGGTATCGCTACACCTTC.

The chain recombines TRBV15 with TRBJ2-3, with TRBD2 identical over 9 bases. V trimming: 8 bases; J trimming: 2 bases; junction bases outside the gene matches: 8. The CDR3 is 15 amino acids. From germline, CDR1 is LNHNV and CDR2 YYDKDF (reference sequence). CDR3 DNA: TGTGCCACCGCTCGGCGGGAGGGCCTCACAGATACGCAGTATTTT. Translated: CATARREGLTDTQYF.

In the case of this clonotype: Germline and junction disagree at one end, which may indicate a read error. CDR3 protein: CASSLDRGPQDF. The CDR3 nucleotides are TGTGCCAGCAGCTTGGACAGGGGTCCGCAGGACTTC. The rearrangement uses TRBV7-9 and TRBJ2-4; 9 nucleotides match TRBD1. CDR1 is SEHNR, CDR2 FQNEAQ, per germline (reference sequence). CDR3 length: 12 amino acids.

The chain employs TRBV2 and TRBJ1-1; weak D call: TRBD1 (6 bases). V dropped 6 bases and J dropped 1 base, with 12 bases sitting between them. The germline gives CDR1 SNHLY, CDR2 FYNNEI. CDR3 length: 14 residues. The CDR3 DNA reads as TGTGCCAGCAGACACAGGGAAGAGAACACTGAAGCTTTCTTT. This gives the protein CASRHREENTEAFF.

The rearrangement uses TRBV20-1 and TRBJ2-7, with D perhaps given as TRBD1 or TRBD2 (5 bases each). This CDR3 has 15 residues. V was trimmed by 2 bases and J by 3 bases, leaving 17 bases between them. The germline gives CDR1 DFQATT, CDR2 SNEGSKA (reference sequence). The CDR3 is CSARLGDGTHYEQYF. The CDR3 DNA is TGCAGTGCTAGATTAGGAGATGGGACCCACTACGAGCAGTACTTC.